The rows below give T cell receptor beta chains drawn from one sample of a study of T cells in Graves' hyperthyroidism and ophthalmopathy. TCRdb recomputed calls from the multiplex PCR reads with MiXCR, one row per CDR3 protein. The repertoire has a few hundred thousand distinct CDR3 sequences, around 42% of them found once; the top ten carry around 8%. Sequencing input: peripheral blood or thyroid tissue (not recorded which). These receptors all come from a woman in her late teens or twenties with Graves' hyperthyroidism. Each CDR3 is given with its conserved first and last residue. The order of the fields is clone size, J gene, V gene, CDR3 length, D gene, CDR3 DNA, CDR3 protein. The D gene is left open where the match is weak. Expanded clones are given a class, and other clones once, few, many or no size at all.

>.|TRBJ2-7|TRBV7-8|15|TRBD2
TGTGCCAGCAGAGGGAAGATAGCGGGAGTGGATGGGCAGTACTTC
CASRGKIAGVDGQYF
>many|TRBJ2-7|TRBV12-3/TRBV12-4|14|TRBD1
TGTGCCAGCAGTTCCCGGGACAGGGTGTATGAGCAGTACTTC
CASSSRDRVYEQYF
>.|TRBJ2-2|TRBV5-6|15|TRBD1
TGTGCCAGCAGCCCAACAGGGGGCGCGACCAGGGAGCTGTTTTTT
CASSPTGGATRELFF
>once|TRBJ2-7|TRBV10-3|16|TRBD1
TGTGCCATCAGTGAGCCCCCCCGGGACAGGTCTGCGTTTCGGTACTTC
CAISEPPRDRSAFRYF
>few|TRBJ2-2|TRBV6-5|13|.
TGTGCCAGCAGCCCTGGATTCACCGGGGAGCTGTTTTTT
CASSPGFTGELFF
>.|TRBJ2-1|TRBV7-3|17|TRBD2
TGTGCCAGCAGCTTAAGCCTAGCGGGAGGGTCCTACAATGAGCAGTTCTTC
CASSLSLAGGSYNEQFF
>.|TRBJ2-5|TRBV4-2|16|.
TGTGCCAGCAGTTCGAAAGATCCCCGGAACGAGGAGACCCAGTACTTC
CASSSKDPRNEETQYF
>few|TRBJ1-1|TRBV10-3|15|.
TGTGCCATCAGTGAGTCGCCGGGACTGAACACTGAAGCTTTCTTT
CAISESPGLNTEAFF
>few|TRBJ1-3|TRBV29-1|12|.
TGCAGCGTTAGGGCAGGGGGAAACACCATATATTTT
CSVRAGGNTIYF
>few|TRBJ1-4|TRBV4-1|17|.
TGCGCCAGCAGCCAAGTATTAAAGCGACAGGCAGATGAAAAACTGTTTTTT
CASSQVLKRQADEKLFF
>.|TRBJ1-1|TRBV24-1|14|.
TGTGCCACCAGTGATCGAGCAGTCAACACTGAAGCTTTCTTT
CATSDRAVNTEAFF
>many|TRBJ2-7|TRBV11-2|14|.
TGTGCCAGCAGCTTCGGGAGAGGGGGGGTCGAGCAGTACTTC
CASSFGRGGVEQYF
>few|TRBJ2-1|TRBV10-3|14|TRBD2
TGTGCCATCAAACTAGCGGGCTCCTACAATGAGCAGTTCTTC
CAIKLAGSYNEQFF
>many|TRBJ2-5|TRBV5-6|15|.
TGTGCCAGCAGCTTTGGGACGCAGGGGAGGAAGACCCAGTACTTC
CASSFGTQGRKTQYF
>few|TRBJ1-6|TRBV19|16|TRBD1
TGTGCCAGTAGAATATACAGGGGCCCACAGGATTCACCCCTCCACTTT
CASRIYRGPQDSPLHF
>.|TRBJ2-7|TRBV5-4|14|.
TGTGCCAGCAGCTTGGGGGCCAGCCTCTACGAGCAGTACTTC
CASSLGASLYEQYF
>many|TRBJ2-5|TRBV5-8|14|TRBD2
TGTGCCACCTCGAGCGGGAGGGCCCAAGAGACCCAGTACTTC
CATSSGRAQETQYF
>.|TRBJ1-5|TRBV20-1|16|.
TGCAGTGCCCACGGGATGCGGGGCCATAGCAATCAGCCCCAGCATTTT
CSAHGMRGHSNQPQHF
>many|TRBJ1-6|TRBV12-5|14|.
TGTGCTAGTGGTTCCTCCGGGACTAATTCACCCCTCCACTTT
CASGSSGTNSPLHF
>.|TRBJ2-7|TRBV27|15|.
TGTGCCAGCAGTCCGTGGACACTCTACTCCTACGAGCAGTACTTC
CASSPWTLYSYEQYF
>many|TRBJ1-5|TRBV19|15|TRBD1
TGTGCCAGTAGTTTGGGACAGGCTACAAATCAGCCCCAGCATTTT
CASSLGQATNQPQHF
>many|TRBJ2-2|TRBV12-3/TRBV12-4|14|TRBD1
TGTGCCAGCACCCGACAGGGCGACACCGGGGAGCTGTTTTTT
CASTRQGDTGELFF
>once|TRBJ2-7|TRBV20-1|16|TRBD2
TGCAGTGCTAAGGGACTAGCGGGAGTTCGGGCCGGCGAGCAGTACTTC
CSAKGLAGVRAGEQYF
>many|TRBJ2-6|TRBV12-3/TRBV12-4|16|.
TGTGCCAGCAGTTTAGATGGGCGTTCTGGGGCCAACGTCCTGACTTTC
CASSLDGRSGANVLTF
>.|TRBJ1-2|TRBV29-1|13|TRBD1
TGCAGCGTTGGACAGGGAGGAAACTATGGCTACACCTTC
CSVGQGGNYGYTF
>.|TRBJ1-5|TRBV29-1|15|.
TGCAGCGTTGTTTCCGGGGCGCGGGGCAATCAGCCCCAGCATTTT
CSVVSGARGNQPQHF
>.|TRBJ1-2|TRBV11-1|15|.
TGTGCCAGCGACGATACCGACACGTCTTACTATGGCTACACCTTC
CASDDTDTSYYGYTF
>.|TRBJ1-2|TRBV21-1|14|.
TGTGCCAGCAGCAATCTTTGGGGGGCTGGAGGCTACACCTTC
CASSNLWGAGGYTF
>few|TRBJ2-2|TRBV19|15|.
TGTGCCAGTAGTATAGCAGGGCCCCACACCGGGGAGCTGTTTTTT
CASSIAGPHTGELFF
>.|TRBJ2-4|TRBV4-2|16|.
TGTGCCAGCAGCTTTTGGCAGGGTCGAACCAAAAACATTCAGTACTTC
CASSFWQGRTKNIQYF
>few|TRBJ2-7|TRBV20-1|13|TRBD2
TGCAGTGCGAGGCTAGCGGGGACCTACGAGCGGTACTTC
CSARLAGTYERYF
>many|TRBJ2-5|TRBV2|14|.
TGTGCCAGCAGCAAGGACAGATCCCAAGAGACCCAGTACTTC
CASSKDRSQETQYF
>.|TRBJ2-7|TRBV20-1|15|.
TGCAGTGCGGAGTATGGGCCCCGCTCCTACAATGAGCAGTACTTC
CSAEYGPRSYNEQYF
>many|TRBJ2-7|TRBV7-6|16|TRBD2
TGTGCCAGCAGCTTAGCATACACTAGCGGGATTTACGAGCAGTACTTC
CASSLAYTSGIYEQYF
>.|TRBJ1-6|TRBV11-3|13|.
TGTGCCAGCAGCATAACAGGGAATTCACCCCTCCACTTT
CASSITGNSPLHF
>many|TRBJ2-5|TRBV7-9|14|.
TGTGCCAGCAGCTCCAGAACCGGCCTGGAGACCCAGTACTTC
CASSSRTGLETQYF
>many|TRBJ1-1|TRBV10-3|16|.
TGTGCCATCAGTGAGTCGATTCCAGGGGAGGGGACTGAAGCTTTCTTT
CAISESIPGEGTEAFF
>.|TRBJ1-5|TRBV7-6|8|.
TGTGCCAGCAGTGCAAAGCATTTT
CASSAKHF
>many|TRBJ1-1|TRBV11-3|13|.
TGTGCCAGCAGCTTAGCAGGGAGTCCTGAAGCTTTCTTT
CASSLAGSPEAFF
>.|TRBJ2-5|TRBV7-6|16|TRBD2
TGTGCCAGCAGTCCTAATCCCGGACTAGCGGGAGAGACCCAGTACTTC
CASSPNPGLAGETQYF